This T cell receptor (beta chain) was sequenced for a study of shared clonotypes between healthy human individuals. Study-level findings and limits: In a few donors, around 4.5% of naive CD4 clonotypes appeared in common.

Naive CD8 cells were CD45RO-negative, positively selected for CCR7, excluding terminally differentiated effector memory CD45RA+ cells. Here immunoSEQ multiplex PCR was the method, and the copy in TCRdb shows in-frame clones only, minus some. The sample consists of about 2,100,000 clones, approximately 94% of them appearing once. This clone was found once. Antigen: not known. The CDR3 contains 15 residues. Germline V CDR1 and CDR2: PRHDT, FYEKMQ (reference sequence). V lost 4 bases and J lost 5, with 17 bases in between. The origin of this receptor is a man aged 18-30 years in good health. Some clones in this sample may be carry-over from other donors' samples. The sequencing input was naive CD8+ T cells from PBMCs. The V call is TRBV13, the J call TRBJ2-5; perhaps TRBD1 as D (6 bases). Here the CDR3 DNA reads TGTGCCAGCAGCTACAACTCAGGGGACCGGGAGACCCAGTACTTC. Its translation: CASSYNSGDRETQYF.